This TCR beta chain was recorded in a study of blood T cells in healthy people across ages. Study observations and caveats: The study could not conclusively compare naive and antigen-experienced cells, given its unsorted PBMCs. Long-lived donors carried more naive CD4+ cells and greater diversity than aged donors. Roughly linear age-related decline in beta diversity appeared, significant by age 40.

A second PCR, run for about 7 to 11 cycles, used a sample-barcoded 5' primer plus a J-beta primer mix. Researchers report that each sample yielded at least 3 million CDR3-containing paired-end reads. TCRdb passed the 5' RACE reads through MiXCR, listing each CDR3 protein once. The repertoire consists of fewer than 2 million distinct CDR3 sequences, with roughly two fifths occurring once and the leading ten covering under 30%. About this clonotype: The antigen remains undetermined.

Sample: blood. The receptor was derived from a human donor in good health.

The CDR3 region is CASSLMDGTEAFF. The CDR3 DNA follows: TGTGCCAGCAGTTTGATGGATGGCACTGAAGCTTTCTTT. The gene calls are TRBV12-3 or TRBV12-4 and TRBJ1-1; no definite D call. Trimming pared 3 bases from V and 4 bases from J, leaving 9 bases between. The CDR3 sequence is 13 residues long.